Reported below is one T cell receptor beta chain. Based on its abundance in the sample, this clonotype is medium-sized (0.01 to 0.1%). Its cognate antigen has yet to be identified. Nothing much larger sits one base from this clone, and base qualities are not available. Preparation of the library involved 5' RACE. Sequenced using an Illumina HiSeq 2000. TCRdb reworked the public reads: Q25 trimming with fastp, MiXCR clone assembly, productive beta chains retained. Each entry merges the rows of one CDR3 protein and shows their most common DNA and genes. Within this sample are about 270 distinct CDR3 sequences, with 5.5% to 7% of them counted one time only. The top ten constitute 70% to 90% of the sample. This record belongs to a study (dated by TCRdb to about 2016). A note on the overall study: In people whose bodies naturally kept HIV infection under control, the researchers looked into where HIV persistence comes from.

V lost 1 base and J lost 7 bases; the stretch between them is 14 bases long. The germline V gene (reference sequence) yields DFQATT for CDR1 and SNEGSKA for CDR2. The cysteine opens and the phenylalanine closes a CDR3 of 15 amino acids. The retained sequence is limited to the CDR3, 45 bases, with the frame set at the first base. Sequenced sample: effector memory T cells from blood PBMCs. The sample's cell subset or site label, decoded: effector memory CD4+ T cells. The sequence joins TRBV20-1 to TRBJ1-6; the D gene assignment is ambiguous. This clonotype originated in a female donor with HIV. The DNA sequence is TGCAGTGCTAGAGTGGGGAGGGTCGGGAATTCACCCCTCCACTTT. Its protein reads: CSARVGRVGNSPLHF.